This passage covers 25 T cell receptor beta chains from one sample sequenced in a study of control samples from healthy donors and cancer patients. Libraries were prepared by immunoSEQ multiplex PCR; TCRdb keeps only in-frame clonotypes and omits some of them. The table shows about 170,000 clones, with 85% to 95% occurring only once. The material sequenced was blood. All receptors derive from a woman aged 60-70 years in good health.

The chain joins TRBV18 to TRBJ1-1, with TRBD1 identical over 8 bases. The CDR3 totals 12 residues. From germline, CDR1 is KGHSH and CDR2 LQKENI. V was pared by 3 bases and J by 7 bases, with 1 base of the junction left unmatched. CDR3 coding DNA: TGTGCCAGCTCACCTGGGACAGGTGAAGCTTTCTTT. It encodes CASSPGTGEAFF.

The chain has TRBV2 and TRBJ1-1; a weak D match, TRBD1 (5 bases). CDR1 and CDR2 from the germline V gene are SNHLY and FYNNEI. The CDR3 length is 15 residues. Trimming removed 6 bases at V and 1 base at J, with 15 bases between. CDR3 sequence (DNA): TGTGCCAGCAGCCGAGAAGGGACGGGGAACACTGAAGCTTTCTTT. Its translation: CASSREGTGNTEAFF.

The CDR3 bases are TGTGCCAGCAAAAAGCGGGGGGTGACAGATACGCAGTATTTT. Its translation is CASKKRGVTDTQYF. This rearrangement joins TRBV7-2 to TRBJ2-3, with TRBD2 matching 9 bases. This CDR3 spans 14 amino acids. Per the germline V gene, CDR1 is SGHTA and CDR2 is FQGNSA. Trimming took 7 bases from V and 3 from J; bases not matched to a gene: 5.

CDR3 sequence: CASSLEGTGDSPLHF. The CDR3 nucleotides are TGTGCCAGCAGCTTAGAGGGGACAGGAGATTCACCCCTCCACTTT. The gene calls are TRBV11-3 and TRBJ1-6, with 8 bases that match TRBD1. The V segment lost 0 bases and the J segment 8 bases; nucleotides outside the gene matches: 3. The CDR3 runs to 15 residues. Germline V lookup: CDR1 SGHNT, CDR2 YENEEA.

This chain connects TRBV12-3 or TRBV12-4 to TRBJ2-7, with a weak D call TRBD2 (6 bases). The CDR3 is 13 residues long. Trimming pared 5 bases from V and 3 bases from J, leaving 11 bases between. The CDR3 sequence: CASSRFSGYEQYF. In nucleotides, the CDR3 is TGTGCCAGCAGTAGATTTAGCGGCTACGAGCAGTACTTC.

This sequence joins TRBV9 and TRBJ2-2; TRBD1 agrees at 8 bases. The CDR3 has 15 residues. In germline, CDR1 is SGDLS, CDR2 YYNGEE. J was trimmed by 1 base and V by 3 bases; bases with no gene match: 2. CDR3 nucleotide sequence: TGTGCCAGCAGCGGGACAGGGATGAACACCGGGGAGCTGTTTTTT. The encoded protein is CASSGTGMNTGELFF.

This chain joins TRBV11-3 and TRBJ1-2, with 8 nucleotides matching TRBD1. There are 13 residues in the CDR3. The V gene's germline CDR1 is SGHNT and CDR2 YENEEA. The V and J ends lost 5 bases and 12 bases, in that order; junction bases with no gene match: 11. CDR3 DNA: TGTGCCAGCAGCCTACTTCCCTACAGGGGGAACACCTTC. Translation: CASSLLPYRGNTF.

The chain has TRBV7-8 and TRBJ1-5; D is uncertain. V dropped 5 bases and J dropped 0 bases, with 14 bases sitting between them. CDR1 and CDR2 from the germline V gene are SGHVS and FQNEAQ. This CDR3 has 16 residues. This CDR3 reads CASSRPPGYSNQPQHF. DNA for the CDR3: TGTGCCAGCAGCCGTCCGCCGGGATATAGCAATCAGCCCCAGCATTTT.

The chain carries TRBV7-2 and TRBJ2-3; D call uncertain. V shed 2 bases and J shed 1 base, with 10 bases lying between them. Germline-derived CDR1 and CDR2 are SGHTA and FQGNSA. The CDR3 sequence is 15 residues long. CDR3 nucleotides: TGTGCCAGCAGCTTAAGGCGTCCGGGCACAGATACGCAGTATTTT. As protein: CASSLRRPGTDTQYF.

This clone was recorded only once. The V call is TRBV6-5, the J call TRBJ2-7; 12 nucleotides agree with TRBD2. V lost 0 bases, J lost 4 bases, and 1 base stayed unmatched. The CDR3 loop spans 15 amino acids. CDR1 MNHEY and CDR2 SVGAGI come from the germline V gene. The CDR3 spells CASSYSTSGGYEQYF. CDR3 DNA: TGTGCCAGCAGTTACTCGACTAGCGGGGGATACGAGCAGTACTTC.

This clone was observed a handful of times. This chain uses TRBV27 with TRBJ2-6; 8 bases fit TRBD1. With V trimmed by 0 bases and J by 1 base, 5 bases remained unmatched. This CDR3 spans 18 amino acids. Germline V gene lookup returns CDR1 MNHEY and CDR2 SMNVEV (reference sequence). CDR3 nucleotides: TGTGCCAGCAGTTTATCGCAGGGGGCTACGTCTGGGGCCAACGTCCTGACTTTC. Translation: CASSLSQGATSGANVLTF.

The chain uses TRBV5-1 and TRBJ1-6; no reliable D call. Germline V lookup: CDR1 SGHRS, CDR2 YFSETQ. The germline V and J ends were trimmed by 0 bases and 6 bases, with 10 bases remaining between them. The CDR3 is 15 residues long. The CDR3: CASSLARGANSPLHF. Here the CDR3 DNA reads TGCGCCAGCAGCTTGGCCCGGGGAGCTAATTCACCCCTCCACTTT.

This chain joins TRBV4-2 and TRBJ2-7; 10 bases fit TRBD1. The V and J ends lost 4 bases and 2 bases, in that order; junction bases with no gene match: 8. CDR1 is LGHNA, CDR2 YNFKEQ, per germline. The CDR3 spans 16 residues. This CDR3 reads CASSRSPGQGTYEQYF. The CDR3 bases are TGTGCCAGCAGCCGATCGCCGGGACAGGGGACCTACGAGCAGTACTTC.

V gene TRBV3-1 (or the pseudogene TRBV3-2) combines with J gene TRBJ2-5, with 7 bases identical to TRBD1. Trimming at V came to 2 bases and at J to 5 bases, leaving 11 bases not matched to a gene. This CDR3 region has 16 residues. The germline CDR1 and CDR2 sequences are LGHDT and YNNKEL (reference sequence). CDR3 nucleotide sequence: TGTGCCAGCAGCCAACGAGACAGGGTAGCATTTGAGACCCAGTACTTC. The encoded protein is CASSQRDRVAFETQYF.

This rearrangement joins TRBV30 to TRBJ1-1, with D possibly matching TRBD1 (5 bases). In germline, CDR1 is GTSNPN, CDR2 SVGIG (reference sequence). This CDR3 has 16 residues. V dropped 0 bases and J dropped 6 bases, with 20 bases sitting between them. CDR3 sequence (DNA): TGTGCCTGGAGTGTATGGGTCGGGGGGGTGAGGGCTGAAGCTTTCTTT. Protein sequence: CAWSVWVGGVRAEAFF.

This clone was counted a few times. Other DNA variants within this sample encode the same CDR3. The rearrangement uses TRBV27 and TRBJ2-6; D is perhaps TRBD1 (5 bases). V was clipped by 4 bases and J by 0 bases, with 10 bases between them. CDR1 is MNHEY and CDR2 is SMNVEV in the germline V gene (reference sequence). The CDR3 runs 16 residues. CDR3 nucleotides: TGTGCCAGCAGTTCCCTGACAGTCTCTGGGGCCAACGTCCTGACTTTC. This translates into CASSSLTVSGANVLTF.

In its sample, this clone was seen once. The chain combines TRBV5-4 with TRBJ1-2, with D possibly TRBD1 on 6 matching bases. CDR1 and CDR2 from the germline V gene are SGHNT and YYREEE (reference sequence). The length of the CDR3 is 15 residues. V lost 4 bases, J lost 0 bases, and 13 bases lay in between. The CDR3 DNA reads as TGTGCCAGCAGCCCAATGGACAGTGCTAACTATGGCTACACCTTC. Protein sequence: CASSPMDSANYGYTF.

V is TRBV18 and J is TRBJ2-1, with 8 bases aligning to TRBD2. V shed 1 base and J 0 bases; nucleotides not matched to a gene: 2. Germline lookup yields CDR1 KGHSH and CDR2 LQKENI. This CDR3 has 16 amino acids. The CDR3 protein is CASSPRSGSSYNEQFF. CDR3 coding DNA: TGTGCCAGCTCACCACGGAGCGGGAGCTCCTACAATGAGCAGTTCTTC. Filled out from reference TRBV18 and TRBJ2-1, the complete variable domain reads NAGVMQNPRHLVRRRGQEARLRCSPMKGHSHVYWYRQLPEEGLKFMVYLQKENIIDESGMPKERFSAEFPKEGPSILRIQQVVRGDSAAYFCASSPRSGSSYNEQFFGPGTRLTVL.

V gene TRBV9 combines with J gene TRBJ1-2; unclear D gene. V was pared by 0 bases and J by 8 bases, with 20 bases between. CDR1 and CDR2 (germline): SGDLS, YYNGEE. The CDR3 extends over 16 amino acids. CDR3 sequence (DNA): TGTGCCAGCAGCGTAGATCTGGGCCCCATCTGGGAAGGCTACACCTTC. It translates to CASSVDLGPIWEGYTF.

V gene TRBV18 combines with J gene TRBJ2-3, with TRBD2 identical over 10 bases. V trimming: 6 bases; J trimming: 7 bases; junction bases outside the gene matches: 7. Germline V gene sequence: CDR1 KGHSH, CDR2 LQKENI. The CDR3 has 14 amino acids. Written as DNA, the CDR3 is TGTGCCAGCTCCGAGCGGGGGGGCGCATATACGCAGTATTTT. It yields the protein CASSERGGAYTQYF.

This rearrangement joins TRBV5-8 to TRBJ1-1; D is undetermined. Per the germline V gene, CDR1 is SGHTS and CDR2 is YDEGEE. The CDR3 runs to 13 residues. V lost 3 bases and J lost 6, with 12 bases in between. This CDR3 reads CASSSLRTAEAFF. CDR3 nucleotide sequence: TGTGCCAGCAGCTCGCTTCGGACTGCTGAAGCTTTCTTT.

This clone was observed a single time. The V call is TRBV7-8, the J call TRBJ1-4; D is ambiguous. Germline assignment: CDR1 SGHVS and CDR2 FQNEAQ. This CDR3 contains 12 residues. V was clipped by 1 base and J by 8 bases, with 5 bases between them. CDR3 region: CASSLGGEKLFF. DNA of the CDR3: TGTGCCAGCAGCTTAGGTGGAGAAAAACTGTTTTTT.

The V and J genes are TRBV7-9 and TRBJ1-6, with a weak D call TRBD1 (5 bases). V was trimmed by 2 bases and J by 8 bases, leaving 13 bases between them. The V gene's germline CDR1 is SEHNR and CDR2 FQNEAQ (reference sequence). This CDR3 has 15 amino acids. Here the CDR3 reads CASSLSAGRDSPLHF. Written as DNA, the CDR3 is TGTGCCAGCAGCTTATCAGCAGGGCGGGATTCACCCCTCCACTTT.

This sequence joins TRBV5-1 and TRBJ1-1, with D maybe TRBD1 (6 bases). V was shortened by 4 bases and J by 1 base, with 14 bases between the two germline ends. The CDR3 spans 15 residues. Looked up from germline, CDR1 is SGHRS and CDR2 is YFSETQ. The CDR3: CASSLSPDRNTEAFF. The CDR3 coding sequence is TGCGCCAGCAGCCTATCCCCGGACAGGAACACTGAAGCTTTCTTT.

The chain uses TRBV7-2 and TRBJ2-7; D assignment may be TRBD1 or TRBD2 (5 bases each). Between the trimmed V and J ends, which lost 3 bases and 7 bases, there was a span of 16 bases. This CDR3 is built from 14 residues. The germline V gene encodes CDR1 SGHTA and CDR2 FQGNSA. CDR3 protein: CASSFGTVMVEQYF. The DNA of the CDR3 is TGTGCCAGCAGCTTCGGGACGGTGATGGTAGAGCAGTACTTC. Supplemented by reference TRBV7-2 and TRBJ2-7, the full variable domain reads GAGVSQSPSNKVTEKGKDVELRCDPISGHTALYWYRQSLGQGLEFLIYFQGNSAPDKSGLPSDRFSAERTGGSVSTLTIQRTQQEDSAVYLCASSFGTVMVEQYFGPGTRLTVT.